This T cell receptor (beta chain) was recorded in a study of shared clonotypes between healthy human individuals. On the study more broadly: The cohort had two women and a few men, ages 18 to 49.

Genomic DNA of every subset was divided equally among multiple immunoSEQ plates. Per the authors' pipeline: ImmunoSEQ gave junction-only sequences without quality scores, so filtering differed. Method: immunoSEQ multiplex PCR; TCRdb's copy keeps in-frame clones and lacks some. V and J calls and clone size follow that table, whereas D and trimming were derived from the DNA. The sample contains millions of clones, about 95% of which appear only once. The sequence derives from a young man in good health. The source material was naive CD4+ T cells sorted from blood. Specified subset: CD45RA+ positively selected.

CDR3 loop: CASSLGSGTSGGSTDTQYF. CDR3 bases: TGTGCCAGCAGCTTAGGATCCGGGACTAGCGGAGGGAGCACAGATACGCAGTATTTT. This chain connects TRBV11-3 to TRBJ2-3; the match to TRBD2 covers 11 bases. Germline V gene data show CDR1 as SGHNT and CDR2 as YENEEA. This CDR3 is built from 19 residues. The J segment lost 0 bases and the V segment lost 1 base, leaving 9 bases of the junction unmatched.